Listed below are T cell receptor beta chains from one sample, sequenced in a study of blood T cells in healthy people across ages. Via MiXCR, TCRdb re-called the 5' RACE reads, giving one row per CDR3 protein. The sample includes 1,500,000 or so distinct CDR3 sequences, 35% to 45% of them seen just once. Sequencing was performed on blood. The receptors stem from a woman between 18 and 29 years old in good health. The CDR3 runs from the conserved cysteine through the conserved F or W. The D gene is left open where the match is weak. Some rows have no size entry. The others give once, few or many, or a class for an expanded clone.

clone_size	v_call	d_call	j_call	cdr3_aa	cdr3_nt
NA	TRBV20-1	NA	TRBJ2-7	CSVSSRGVPSEQYF	TGCAGTGTATCCTCGAGGGGGGTCCCATCCGAGCAGTACTTC
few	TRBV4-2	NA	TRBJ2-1	CASSRGREYNEQFF	TGTGCCAGCAGCCGGGGACGGGAATACAATGAGCAGTTCTTC
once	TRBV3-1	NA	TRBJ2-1	CASSQGDLGNEQFF	TGTGCCAGCAGCCAAGGGGACCTGGGGAATGAGCAGTTCTTC
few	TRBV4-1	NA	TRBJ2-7	CASSQGGGSYNEQYF	TGTGCCAGCAGCCAAGGGGGGGGGTCCTACAATGAGCAGTACTTC
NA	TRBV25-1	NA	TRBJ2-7	CASSEKAPASGSYEQYF	TGTGCCAGCAGTGAGAAGGCTCCAGCTTCGGGGTCCTACGAGCAGTACTTC
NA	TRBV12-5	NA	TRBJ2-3	CASGLPLEGGTQYF	TGTGCTAGTGGTTTGCCCCTTGAGGGAGGTACGCAGTATTTT
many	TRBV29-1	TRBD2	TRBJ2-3	CSALTSGSTDTQYF	TGCAGCGCCCTGACTAGCGGTAGCACAGATACGCAGTATTTT
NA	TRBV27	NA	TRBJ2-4	CASSLMRDPNIQYF	TGTGCCAGCAGTTTAATGCGGGATCCAAACATTCAGTACTTC
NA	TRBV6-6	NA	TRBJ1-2	CASSYEGGPYGYTF	TGTGCCAGCAGTTACGAGGGAGGGCCCTATGGCTACACCTTC
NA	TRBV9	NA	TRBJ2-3	CASSVDAGQGTQYF	TGTGCCAGCAGCGTAGATGCGGGGCAGGGGACGCAGTATTTT
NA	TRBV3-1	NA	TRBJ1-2	CASSQADNYGYTF	TGTGCCAGCAGCCAAGCAGATAACTATGGCTACACCTTC